The rows below give T cell receptor beta chains drawn from one sample of a study of blood T cell repertoires in COVID-19. Sequencing was performed with immunoSEQ multiplex PCR; in TCRdb, only in-frame clones are kept and a portion is missing. The table shows 100,000 or so clones, with around 85% occurring only once. The source material was peripheral blood. These receptors were collected from a man aged 65 to 85 with active or convalescent COVID-19. CDR3s leave out the opening cysteine and the closing phenylalanine or tryptophan.

v_gene: TRBV6-6
j_gene: TRBJ2-2
CDR3aa: ASSDSGRLTGELF

v_gene: TRBV19
j_gene: TRBJ2-6
CDR3aa: ASSIMGALGANVLT

v_gene: TRBV9
j_gene: TRBJ2-1
CDR3aa: ASSVGSPHYNEQF

v_gene: TRBV5-1
j_gene: TRBJ2-5
CDR3aa: ASSLGLAGELFQETQY

v_gene: TRBV5-1
j_gene: TRBJ2-2
CDR3aa: ASSLPSTGELF

v_gene: TRBV11-2
j_gene: TRBJ1-3
CDR3aa: ASRVPGQGYGNTIY

v_gene: TRBV5-1
j_gene: TRBJ2-7
CDR3aa: ASTLGTANYEQY

v_gene: TRBV29-1
j_gene: TRBJ1-1
CDR3aa: SVTVTANTEAF

v_gene: TRBV28
j_gene: TRBJ2-7
CDR3aa: ASQQGTGKHEQY

v_gene: TRBV27
j_gene: TRBJ2-3
CDR3aa: ASSRMGTGASDTQY

v_gene: TRBV5-1
j_gene: TRBJ2-7
CDR3aa: ASSTGTRRHEQY

v_gene: TRBV4-1
j_gene: TRBJ2-3
CDR3aa: ASSQGGTPGLDTQY

v_gene: TRBV27
j_gene: TRBJ2-2
CDR3aa: ASSFLAGRTGELF

v_gene: TRBV18
j_gene: TRBJ1-1
CDR3aa: ASSLIDSNTEAF

v_gene: TRBV18
j_gene: TRBJ1-2
CDR3aa: ASSSTREWGYT

v_gene: TRBV29-1
j_gene: TRBJ1-1
CDR3aa: SVGTTLNTEAF

v_gene: TRBV19
j_gene: TRBJ1-4
CDR3aa: ASSTQGAPSEKLF

v_gene: TRBV19
j_gene: TRBJ2-1
CDR3aa: ATRTSGGGGNEQF

v_gene: TRBV30
j_gene: TRBJ1-1
CDR3aa: AWSVKGFAEAF

v_gene: TRBV11-2
j_gene: TRBJ1-4
CDR3aa: ASSLTGGGREYEKLF

v_gene: TRBV6-1
j_gene: TRBJ1-1
CDR3aa: ASSEGTGATEAF